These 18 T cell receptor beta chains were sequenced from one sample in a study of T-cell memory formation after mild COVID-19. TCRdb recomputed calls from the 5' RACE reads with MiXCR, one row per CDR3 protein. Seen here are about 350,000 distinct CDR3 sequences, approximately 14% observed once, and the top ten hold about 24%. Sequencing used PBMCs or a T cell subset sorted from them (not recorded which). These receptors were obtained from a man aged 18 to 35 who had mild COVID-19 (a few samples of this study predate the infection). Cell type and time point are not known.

For the CDR3, the DNA is TGTGCCAGCGGACCCTGGAACAGCTACAATGAGCAGTTCTTC. As protein: CASGPWNSYNEQFF. The chain couples TRBV7-8 to TRBJ2-1, with D uncertain. CDR1 and CDR2 (germline): SGHVS, FQNEAQ. The CDR3 is 14 amino acids. V was cut by 8 bases and J by 3 bases, with 14 bases left in between.

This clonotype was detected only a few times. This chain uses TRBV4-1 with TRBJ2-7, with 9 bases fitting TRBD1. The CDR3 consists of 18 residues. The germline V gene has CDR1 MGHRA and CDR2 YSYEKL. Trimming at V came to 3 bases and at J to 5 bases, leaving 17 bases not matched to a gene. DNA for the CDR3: TGCGCCAGCAGCCACTTCGGACAGGGGCCCATCAATGGCCACGAGCAGTACTTC. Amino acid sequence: CASSHFGQGPINGHEQYF.

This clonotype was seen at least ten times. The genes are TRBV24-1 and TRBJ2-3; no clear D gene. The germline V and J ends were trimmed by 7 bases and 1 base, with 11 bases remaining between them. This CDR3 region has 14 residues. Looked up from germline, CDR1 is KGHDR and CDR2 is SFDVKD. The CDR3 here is CATRGAQGTDTQYF. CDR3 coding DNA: TGTGCCACCAGAGGCGCGCAGGGCACAGATACGCAGTATTTT.

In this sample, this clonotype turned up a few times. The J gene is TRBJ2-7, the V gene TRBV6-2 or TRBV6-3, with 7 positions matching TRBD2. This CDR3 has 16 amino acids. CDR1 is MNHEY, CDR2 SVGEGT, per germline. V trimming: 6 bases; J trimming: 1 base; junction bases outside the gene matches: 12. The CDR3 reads CASSPRPGGESYEQYV. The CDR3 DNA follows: TGTGCCAGCAGCCCCCGGCCGGGGGGAGAGTCCTACGAGCAGTACGTC.

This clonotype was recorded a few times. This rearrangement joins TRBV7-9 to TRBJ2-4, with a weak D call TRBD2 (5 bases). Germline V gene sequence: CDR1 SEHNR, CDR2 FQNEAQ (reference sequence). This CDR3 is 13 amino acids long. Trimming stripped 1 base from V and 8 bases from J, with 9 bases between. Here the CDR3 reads CASSLVGVDIQYF. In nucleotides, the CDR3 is TGTGCCAGCAGCTTAGTGGGAGTGGACATTCAGTACTTC.

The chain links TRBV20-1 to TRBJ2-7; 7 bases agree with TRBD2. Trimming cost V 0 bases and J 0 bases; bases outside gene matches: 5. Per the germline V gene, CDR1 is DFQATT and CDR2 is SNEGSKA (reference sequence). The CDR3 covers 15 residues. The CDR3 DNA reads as TGCAGTGCTAGAGATTGGAGCGGGGCCTCCTACGAGCAGTACTTC. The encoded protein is CSARDWSGASYEQYF.

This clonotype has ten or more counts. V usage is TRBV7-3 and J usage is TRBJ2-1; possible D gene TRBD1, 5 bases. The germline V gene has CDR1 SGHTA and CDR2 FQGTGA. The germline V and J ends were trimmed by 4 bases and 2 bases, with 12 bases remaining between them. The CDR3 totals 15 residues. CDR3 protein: CASSSQAGTYNEQFF. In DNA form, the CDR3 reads TGTGCCAGCAGCTCACAGGCAGGGACCTACAATGAGCAGTTCTTC. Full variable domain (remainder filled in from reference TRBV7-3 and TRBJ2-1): GAGVSQTPSNKVTEKGKYVELRCDPISGHTALYWYRQSLGQGPEFLIYFQGTGAADDSGLPNDRFFAVRPEGSVSTLKIQRTERGDSAVYLCASSSQAGTYNEQFFGPGTRLTVL.

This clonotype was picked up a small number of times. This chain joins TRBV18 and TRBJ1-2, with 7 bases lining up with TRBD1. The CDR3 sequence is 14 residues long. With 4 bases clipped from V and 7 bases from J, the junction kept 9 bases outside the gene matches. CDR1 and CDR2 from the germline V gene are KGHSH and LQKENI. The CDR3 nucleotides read TGTGCCAGCTCACAAGGAGGGGGCTTAGGTGGCTACACCTTC. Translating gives CASSQGGGLGGYTF.

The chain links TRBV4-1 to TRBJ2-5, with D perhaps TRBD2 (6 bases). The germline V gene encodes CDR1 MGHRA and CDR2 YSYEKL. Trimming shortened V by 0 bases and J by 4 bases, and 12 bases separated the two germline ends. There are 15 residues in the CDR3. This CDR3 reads CASSQDPSVGETQYF. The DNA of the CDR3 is TGCGCCAGCAGCCAAGATCCTAGCGTGGGAGAGACCCAGTACTTC.

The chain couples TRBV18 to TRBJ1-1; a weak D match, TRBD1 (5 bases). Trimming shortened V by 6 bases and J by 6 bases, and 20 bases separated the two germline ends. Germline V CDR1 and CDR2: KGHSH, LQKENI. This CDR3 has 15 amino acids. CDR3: CASSLDRHSGSEAFF. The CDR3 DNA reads TGTGCCAGCTCCCTAGACAGACACAGTGGCTCTGAAGCTTTCTTT.

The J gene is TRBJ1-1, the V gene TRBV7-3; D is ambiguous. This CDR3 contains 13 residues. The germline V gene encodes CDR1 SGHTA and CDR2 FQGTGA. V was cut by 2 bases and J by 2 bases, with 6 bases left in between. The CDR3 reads CASSLYENTEAFF. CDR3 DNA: TGTGCCAGCAGCTTATATGAAAACACTGAAGCTTTCTTT.

Written as DNA, the CDR3 is TGTGCCAGCAGCTTGCTAGCGGGAGTAGTCCAAGAGACCCAGTACTTC. This translates into CASSLLAGVVQETQYF. The chain carries TRBV11-3 and TRBJ2-5, with TRBD2 matching 10 bases. With V trimmed by 3 bases and J by 1 base, 5 bases remained unmatched. CDR1 and CDR2 from the germline V gene are SGHNT and YENEEA. The CDR3 is made up of 16 amino acids.

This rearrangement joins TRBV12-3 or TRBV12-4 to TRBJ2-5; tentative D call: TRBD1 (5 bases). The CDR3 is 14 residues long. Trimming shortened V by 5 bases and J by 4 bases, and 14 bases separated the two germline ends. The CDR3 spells CASSPRDSRETQYF. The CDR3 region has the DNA TGTGCCAGCAGTCCGAGAGACAGCCGAGAGACCCAGTACTTC.

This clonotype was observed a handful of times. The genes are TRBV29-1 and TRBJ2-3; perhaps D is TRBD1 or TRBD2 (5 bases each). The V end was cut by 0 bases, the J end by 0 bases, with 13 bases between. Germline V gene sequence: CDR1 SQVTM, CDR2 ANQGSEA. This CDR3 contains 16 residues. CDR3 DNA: TGCAGCGTTGAAGATAAGGGACGCGCTAGCACAGATACGCAGTATTTT. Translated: CSVEDKGRASTDTQYF.

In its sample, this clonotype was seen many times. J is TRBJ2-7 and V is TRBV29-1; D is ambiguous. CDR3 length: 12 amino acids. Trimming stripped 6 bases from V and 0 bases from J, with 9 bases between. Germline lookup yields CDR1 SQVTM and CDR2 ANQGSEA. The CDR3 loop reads CSVARSSYEQYF. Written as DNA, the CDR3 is TGCAGCGTGGCCAGGAGCTCCTACGAGCAGTACTTC.

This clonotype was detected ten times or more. CDR3 coding DNA: TGCGCCAGCAAGTATAGCTCAATCACTGAAGCTTTCTTT. Amino acids: CASKYSSITEAFF. The genes are TRBV5-1 and TRBJ1-1; D is undetermined. V was clipped by 6 bases and J by 4 bases, with 13 bases between them. CDR1 and CDR2 (germline): SGHRS, YFSETQ. The CDR3 has 13 residues. Full variable domain (rest looked up from reference TRBV5-1 and TRBJ1-1): KAGVTQTPRYLIKTRGQQVTLSCSPISGHRSVSWYQQTPGQGLQFLFEYFSETQRNKGNFPGRFSGRQFSNSRSEMNVSTLELGDSALYLCASKYSSITEAFFGQGTRLTVV.

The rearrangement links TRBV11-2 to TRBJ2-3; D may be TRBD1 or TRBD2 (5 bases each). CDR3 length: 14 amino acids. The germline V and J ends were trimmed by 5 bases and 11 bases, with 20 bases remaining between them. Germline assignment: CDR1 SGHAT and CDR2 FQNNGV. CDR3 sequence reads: CASSPEPTGRLQYF. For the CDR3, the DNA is TGTGCCAGCAGCCCCGAACCGACGGGACGACTGCAGTATTTT.

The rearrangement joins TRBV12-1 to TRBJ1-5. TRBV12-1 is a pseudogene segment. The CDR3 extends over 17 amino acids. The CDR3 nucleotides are TGTGCCAGCAGCTTTGAAGGGTGTGCACTAGACAATCAGCCCCAGAATTTT. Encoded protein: CASSFEGCALDNQPQNF.